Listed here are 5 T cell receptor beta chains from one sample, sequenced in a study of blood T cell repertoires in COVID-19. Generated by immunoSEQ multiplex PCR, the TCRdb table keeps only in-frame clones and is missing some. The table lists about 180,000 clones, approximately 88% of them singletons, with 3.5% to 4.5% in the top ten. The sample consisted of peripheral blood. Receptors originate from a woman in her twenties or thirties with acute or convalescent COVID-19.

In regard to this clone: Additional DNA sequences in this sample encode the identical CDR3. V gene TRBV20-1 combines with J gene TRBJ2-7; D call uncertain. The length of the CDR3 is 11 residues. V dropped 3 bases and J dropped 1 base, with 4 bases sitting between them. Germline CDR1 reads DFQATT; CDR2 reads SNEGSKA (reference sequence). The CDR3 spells CSASRSYEQYF. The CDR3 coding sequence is TGCAGTGCTAGTCGGTCCTACGAGCAGTACTTC.

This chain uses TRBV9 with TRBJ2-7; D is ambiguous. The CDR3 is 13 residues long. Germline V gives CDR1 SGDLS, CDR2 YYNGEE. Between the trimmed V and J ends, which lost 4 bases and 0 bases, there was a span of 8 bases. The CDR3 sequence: CASSPPSSYEQYF. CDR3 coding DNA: TGTGCCAGCAGCCCCCCGAGCTCCTACGAGCAGTACTTC.

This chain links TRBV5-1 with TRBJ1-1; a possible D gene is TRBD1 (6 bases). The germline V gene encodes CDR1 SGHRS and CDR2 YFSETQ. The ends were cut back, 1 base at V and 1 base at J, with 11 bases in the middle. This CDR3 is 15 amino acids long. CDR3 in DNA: TGCGCCAGCAGCTTGCCGGACAGAAGGAACACTGAAGCTTTCTTT. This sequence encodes CASSLPDRRNTEAFF.

CDR3: CSASWGQGLIEQYF. The CDR3, as DNA: TGCAGTGCTAGTTGGGGACAGGGTTTGATCGAGCAGTACTTC. The rearrangement uses TRBV20-1 and TRBJ2-7, with 9 bases aligning to TRBD1. CDR1 and CDR2 from the germline V gene are DFQATT and SNEGSKA (reference sequence). The CDR3 contains 14 residues. With V trimmed by 3 bases and J by 6 bases, 9 bases remained unmatched.

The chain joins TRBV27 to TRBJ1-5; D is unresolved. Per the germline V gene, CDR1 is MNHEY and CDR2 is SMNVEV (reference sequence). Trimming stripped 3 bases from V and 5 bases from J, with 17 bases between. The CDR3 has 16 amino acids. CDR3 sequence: CASSFGIPSFDQPQHF. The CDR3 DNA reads TGTGCCAGCAGTTTCGGTATCCCATCCTTTGATCAGCCCCAGCATTTT.